Shown below are 21 T cell receptor beta chains from a single sample sequenced in a study of shared clonotypes between healthy human individuals. The assay was immunoSEQ multiplex PCR, and TCRdb's table has in-frame clones only and misses some. Of about 730,000 clones detected, roughly two thirds appear once; the ten largest clones hold over 1.5%. The sequenced sample consisted of memory CD4+ T cells sorted from blood. Noted subset: CD45RA-negative fraction. The source of these receptors is a woman in her 30s in good health.

This clone has just one count. V usage is TRBV5-6 and J usage is TRBJ1-5, with D possibly matching TRBD1 (6 bases). The length of the CDR3 is 17 residues. CDR1 is SGHDT and CDR2 is YYEEEE in the germline V gene. Trimming stripped 0 bases from V and 0 bases from J, with 13 bases between. The CDR3 DNA reads as TGTGCCAGCAGCTTGGCCGGTGGGGGGGCTAGCAATCAGCCCCAGCATTTT. It specifies CASSLAGGGASNQPQHF. The whole variable domain, filled in from reference TRBV5-6 and TRBJ1-5, reads DAGVTQSPTHLIKTRGQQVTLRCSPKSGHDTVSWYQQALGQGPQFIFQYYEEEERQRGNFPDRFSGHQFPNYSSELNVNALLLGDSALYLCASSLAGGGASNQPQHFGDGTRLSIL.

The count of this clone is one. Additional DNA sequences in this sample encode the identical CDR3. The chain has TRBV5-1 and TRBJ1-1, with 7 bases that match TRBD1. This CDR3 is built from 13 residues. CDR1 is SGHRS, CDR2 YFSETQ, per germline. Trimming took 6 bases from V and 0 from J; bases not matched to a gene: 2. Here the CDR3 DNA reads TGCGCCAGCACCGGGACAGTGAACACTGAAGCTTTCTTT. Translated: CASTGTVNTEAFF. Using reference TRBV5-1 and TRBJ1-1 for the parts outside the CDR3, the full variable domain is KAGVTQTPRYLIKTRGQQVTLSCSPISGHRSVSWYQQTPGQGLQFLFEYFSETQRNKGNFPGRFSGRQFSNSRSEMNVSTLELGDSALYLCASTGTVNTEAFFGQGTRLTVV.

The chain links TRBV7-9 to TRBJ2-5; 10 bases map to TRBD2. The J segment lost 4 bases and the V segment lost 5 bases, leaving 13 bases of the junction unmatched. CDR1 is SEHNR, CDR2 FQNEAQ, per germline (reference sequence). This CDR3 has 17 amino acids. The CDR3 coding sequence is TGTGCCAGCAGCCTAAACCTAGCGGGAGCGCCGGGAGAGACCCAGTACTTC. It codes for CASSLNLAGAPGETQYF.

The CDR3: CASSRGGLSYEQYF. The CDR3 bases are TGTGCCAGCAGCCGAGGGGGGCTCTCCTACGAGCAGTACTTC. This chain links TRBV11-2 with TRBJ2-7, with D possibly being TRBD1 or TRBD2 (6 bases each). Trimming removed 5 bases at V and 0 bases at J, with 11 bases between. The CDR3 has 14 residues. The germline gives CDR1 SGHAT, CDR2 FQNNGV. Complete variable domain (other parts from reference TRBV11-2 and TRBJ2-7): EAGVAQSPRYKIIEKRQSVAFWCNPISGHATLYWYQQILGQGPKLLIQFQNNGVVDDSQLPKDRFSAERLKGVDSTLKIQPAKLEDSAVYLCASSRGGLSYEQYFGPGTRLTVT.

This sequence joins TRBV10-3 and TRBJ1-1; maybe TRBD1 (5 bases). The V end was cut by 0 bases, the J end by 4 bases, with 12 bases between. The CDR3 length is 15 residues. The germline V gene has CDR1 ENHRY and CDR2 SYGVKD. The CDR3 reads CAISESIGGGTEAFF. CDR3 nucleotide sequence: TGTGCCATCAGTGAGTCGATCGGGGGGGGCACTGAAGCTTTCTTT.

The V call is TRBV28, the J call TRBJ2-5; D gene ambiguous. V was shortened by 4 bases and J by 9 bases, with 12 bases between the two germline ends. CDR1 is MDHEN and CDR2 is SYDVKM in the germline V gene. This CDR3 spans 12 amino acids. For the CDR3, the DNA is TGTGCCAGCAGTTCCCCCGCCTCGGCCCAGTACTTC. This codes for CASSSPASAQYF.

In its sample, this clone was seen many times. The chain is built from TRBV15 and TRBJ1-2, with 9 bases that match TRBD1. V trimming: 4 bases; J trimming: 3 bases; junction bases outside the gene matches: 18. The germline V gene encodes CDR1 LNHNV and CDR2 YYDKDF (reference sequence). CDR3 length equals 19 residues. This CDR3 is CATSTGLPGQGGRDYGYTF. CDR3 coding DNA: TGTGCCACCAGCACTGGACTACCGGGACAGGGAGGGAGGGACTATGGCTACACCTTC.

The table lists this clone with a few counts. The chain carries TRBV10-2 and TRBJ2-1; tentatively, D is TRBD2 (6 bases). The CDR3 is 15 residues long. CDR1 and CDR2 from the germline V gene are WSHSY and SAAADI. Trimming pared 3 bases from V and 3 bases from J, leaving 12 bases between. The CDR3 DNA reads TGCGCCAGCAGTGACCTTCTAGCGCGCTACAATGAGCAGTTCTTC. It is translated as CASSDLLARYNEQFF.

V and J are TRBV5-4 and TRBJ2-5; D uncertain. The CDR3 is made up of 12 amino acids. The ends were cut back, 0 bases at V and 5 bases at J, with 5 bases in the middle. Germline loops: CDR1 SGHNT, CDR2 YYREEE (reference sequence). The CDR3 loop is CASSLAAETQYF. The CDR3 region has the DNA TGTGCCAGCAGCTTGGCCGCTGAGACCCAGTACTTC.

The chain is built from TRBV21-1 and TRBJ2-7; the D call TRBD2 from the table was never checked on the DNA. TRBV21-1 is tagged as a pseudogene. This CDR3 has 13 residues. As DNA, the CDR3 is TGTGCCAGCAGCAACCGACTAGGTTACGAGCAGTACTTC. It encodes CASSNRLGYEQYF.

The CDR3 loop is CASSLGQGSFSPLHF. In DNA form, the CDR3 reads TGTGCCAGTAGTCTCGGACAGGGTTCATTTTCACCCCTCCACTTT. The V call is TRBV19, the J call TRBJ1-6, with 8 bases fitting TRBD1. V was clipped by 5 bases and J by 9 bases; unmatched bases: 9. This CDR3 is 15 amino acids long. Germline CDR1 and CDR2: LNHDA and SQIVND (reference sequence).

The CDR3 spells CASSREPNTEAFF. The CDR3 region has the DNA TGTGCCAGCAGTCGGGAGCCGAACACTGAAGCTTTCTTT. This chain links TRBV2 with TRBJ1-1; D is undetermined. CDR1 is SNHLY, CDR2 FYNNEI, per germline. The V gene lost 5 bases and the J gene lost 1 base, with 8 bases spanning the gap. The CDR3 is 13 residues long.

This chain connects TRBV7-8 to TRBJ2-3, with TRBD2 matching over 10 bases. Germline V CDR1 and CDR2: SGHVS, FQNEAQ. After removal of 1 base from V and 2 bases from J, the junction contained 3 bases not matched to a gene. The CDR3 sequence is 16 residues long. The DNA of the CDR3 is TGTGCCAGCAGCTTAGGGACTAGCGGCACCACAGATACGCAGTATTTT. Amino acid sequence: CASSLGTSGTTDTQYF.

This clone was observed many times. This chain uses TRBV5-6 with TRBJ1-2; D unresolved. Trimming removed 3 bases at V and 4 bases at J, with 13 bases between. CDR1 SGHDT and CDR2 YYEEEE come from the germline V gene. This CDR3 has 14 amino acids. This chain's CDR3 is CASSSGWEGYGYTF. The CDR3 DNA reads as TGTGCCAGCAGCTCTGGCTGGGAAGGCTATGGCTACACCTTC. The full variable domain, completed using reference TRBV5-6 and TRBJ1-2, is DAGVTQSPTHLIKTRGQQVTLRCSPKSGHDTVSWYQQALGQGPQFIFQYYEEEERQRGNFPDRFSGHQFPNYSSELNVNALLLGDSALYLCASSSGWEGYGYTFGSGTRLTVV.

This clone was found once. The V call is TRBV7-9, the J call TRBJ1-1; D possibly corresponds to TRBD1 (6 bases). Germline CDR1 and CDR2: SEHNR and FQNEAQ (reference sequence). The V end was cut by 3 bases, the J end by 1 base, with 15 bases between. The CDR3 is 16 residues long. DNA of the CDR3: TGTGCCAGCAGCTTTACCGTAGGGACAAAGAACACTGAAGCTTTCTTT. Amino acid sequence: CASSFTVGTKNTEAFF.

The V gene is TRBV5-1, the J gene TRBJ1-4, with TRBD1 matching 7 bases. V shed 4 bases, J shed 3 bases, and the junction held 6 bases outside the gene matches. The germline V gene encodes CDR1 SGHRS and CDR2 YFSETQ. This CDR3 has 15 amino acids. CDR3 DNA sequence: TGCGCCAGCAGCCCAAGACAGGGTGCTAATGAAAAACTGTTTTTT. Encoded protein: CASSPRQGANEKLFF.

The gene calls are TRBV28 and TRBJ1-1, with a possible D match to TRBD1 (5 bases). Germline V gene data show CDR1 as MDHEN and CDR2 as SYDVKM. Trimming stripped 4 bases from V and 5 bases from J, with 14 bases between. CDR3 length: 14 amino acids. CDR3 loop: CASSSGTAGTEAFF. CDR3 bases: TGTGCCAGCAGTTCTGGGACGGCCGGGACTGAAGCTTTCTTT.

The chain recombines TRBV29-1 with TRBJ1-1; D may be TRBD1 (5 bases). Germline V gives CDR1 SQVTM, CDR2 ANQGSEA. Trimming shortened V by 7 bases and J by 7 bases, and 19 bases separated the two germline ends. This CDR3 spans 13 amino acids. CDR3 residues: CSAYGGFGGEAFF. CDR3 in DNA: TGCAGCGCTTATGGGGGTTTTGGAGGTGAAGCTTTCTTT.

This clone came up once. The chain joins TRBV7-2 to TRBJ2-1, with 7 bases that match TRBD2. J gave up 6 bases and V 5 bases, and 10 bases lay outside the gene matches. Germline V CDR1 and CDR2: SGHTA, FQGNSA. The CDR3 has 15 residues. The CDR3: CASSTGLVGGNEQFF. CDR3 nucleotide sequence: TGTGCCAGCAGCACCGGACTAGTTGGGGGCAATGAGCAGTTCTTC.

A word on this clone: The same CDR3 is also encoded by other DNA sequences in this sample. Written as DNA, the CDR3 is TGTGCCAGCAGCTTATCGGGACGGTATGGCTACACCTTC. Protein sequence: CASSLSGRYGYTF. The chain combines TRBV7-9 with TRBJ1-2; maybe TRBD1 (5 bases). Germline CDR1 and CDR2: SEHNR and FQNEAQ (reference sequence). The CDR3 spans 13 residues. The V and J ends lost 2 bases and 5 bases respectively, with 9 bases between them.

The chain recombines TRBV5-1 with TRBJ2-3; 7 bases are a match to TRBD1. The CDR3 contains 14 residues. Germline CDR1 and CDR2: SGHRS and YFSETQ. The junction had 3 bases not matched to a gene; V was cut back by 0 bases and J by 5 bases. CDR3 sequence: CASSLDRGRDTQYF. In DNA form, the CDR3 reads TGCGCCAGCAGCTTGGACAGGGGAAGAGATACGCAGTATTTT.